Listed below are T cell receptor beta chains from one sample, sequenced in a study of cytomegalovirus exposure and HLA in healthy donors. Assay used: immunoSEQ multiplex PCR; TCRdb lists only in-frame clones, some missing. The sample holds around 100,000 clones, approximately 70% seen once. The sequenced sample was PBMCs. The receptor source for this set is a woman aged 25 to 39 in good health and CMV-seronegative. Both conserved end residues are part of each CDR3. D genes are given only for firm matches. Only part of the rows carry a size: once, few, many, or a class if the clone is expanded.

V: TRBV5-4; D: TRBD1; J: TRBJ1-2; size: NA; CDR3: CASSTVRTGSVWGYTF; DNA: TGTGCCAGCAGCACCGTCCGGACAGGGAGTGTGTGGGGCTACACCTTC
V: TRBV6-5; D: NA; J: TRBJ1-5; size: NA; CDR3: CASSYSSGSNQPQHF; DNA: TGTGCCAGCAGTTACTCCAGCGGTAGCAATCAGCCCCAGCATTTT
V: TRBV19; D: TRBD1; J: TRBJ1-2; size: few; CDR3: CASSTGQGNGYTF; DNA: TGTGCCAGTAGTACAGGACAGGGGAATGGCTACACCTTC
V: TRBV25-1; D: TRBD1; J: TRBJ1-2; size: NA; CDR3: CASSENRGFYGYTF; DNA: TGTGCCAGCAGTGAAAACAGGGGTTTCTATGGCTACACCTTC
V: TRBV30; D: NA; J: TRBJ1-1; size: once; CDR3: CAWGGNTEAFF; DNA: TGTGCCTGGGGCGGTAACACTGAAGCTTTCTTT
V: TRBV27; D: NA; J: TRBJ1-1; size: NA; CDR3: CASSSGGTADTEAFF; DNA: TGTGCCAGCAGTTCTGGTGGGACTGCAGACACTGAAGCTTTCTTT
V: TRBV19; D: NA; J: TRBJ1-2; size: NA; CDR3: CASSFPSQNYGYTF; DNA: TGTGCCAGTAGTTTCCCTAGTCAAAACTATGGCTACACCTTC
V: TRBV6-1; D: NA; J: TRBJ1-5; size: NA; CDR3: CASRVGGGQPQHF; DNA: TGTGCCAGCAGGGTTGGGGGGGGGCAGCCCCAGCATTTT
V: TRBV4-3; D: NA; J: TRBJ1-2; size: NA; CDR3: CASSQDLGFKGYTF; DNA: TGCGCCAGCAGCCAAGATCTAGGCTTTAAGGGCTACACCTTC
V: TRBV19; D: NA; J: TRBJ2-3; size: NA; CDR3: CASSIGRALTDTQYF; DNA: TGTGCCAGTAGTATTGGGCGGGCGCTCACAGATACGCAGTATTTT
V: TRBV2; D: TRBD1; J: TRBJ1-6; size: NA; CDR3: CASKPGGKNSPLHF; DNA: TGTGCCAGCAAACCAGGGGGCAAAAATTCACCCCTCCACTTT
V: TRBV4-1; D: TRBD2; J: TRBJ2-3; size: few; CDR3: CASSRGGLAGGGTDTQYF; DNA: TGCGCCAGCAGCAGGGGGGGACTAGCGGGGGGTGGGACAGATACGCAGTATTTT
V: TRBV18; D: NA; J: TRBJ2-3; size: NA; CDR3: CASSPREPGDTQYF; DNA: TGTGCCAGCTCACCGAGGGAGCCCGGGGATACGCAGTATTTT
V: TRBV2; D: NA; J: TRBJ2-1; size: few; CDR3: CASSEYEGAYNEQFF; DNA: TGTGCCAGCAGTGAGTACGAAGGGGCCTACAATGAGCAGTTCTTC
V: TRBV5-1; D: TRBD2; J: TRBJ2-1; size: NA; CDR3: CASEAWVGTSGSEQFF; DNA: TGCGCCAGCGAAGCTTGGGTGGGGACTAGCGGGAGTGAGCAGTTCTTC
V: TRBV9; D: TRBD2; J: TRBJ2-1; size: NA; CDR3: CASSFGLAGSNEQFF; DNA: TGTGCCAGCAGCTTCGGACTAGCGGGTTCCAATGAGCAGTTCTTC
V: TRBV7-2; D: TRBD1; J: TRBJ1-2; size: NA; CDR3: CASSLAGTGGRRGYTF; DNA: TGTGCCAGCAGCTTAGCCGGGACAGGGGGCCGGAGAGGCTACACCTTC
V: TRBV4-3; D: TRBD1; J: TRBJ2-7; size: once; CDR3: CASSHADRGGYEQYF; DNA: TGCGCCAGCAGCCACGCGGACAGGGGTGGCTACGAGCAGTACTTC
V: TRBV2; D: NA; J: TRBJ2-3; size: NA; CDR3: CASKAGRGDTQYF; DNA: TGTGCCAGCAAAGCGGGCAGAGGGGATACGCAGTATTTT
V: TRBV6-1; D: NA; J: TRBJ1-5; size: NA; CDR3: CASMNGPGNDQPQHF; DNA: TGTGCCAGCATGAACGGGCCGGGAAACGATCAGCCCCAGCATTTT
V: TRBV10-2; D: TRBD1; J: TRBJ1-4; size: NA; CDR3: CASREDRGWEKLFF; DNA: TGCGCCAGCAGAGAGGACAGGGGCTGGGAAAAACTGTTTTTT
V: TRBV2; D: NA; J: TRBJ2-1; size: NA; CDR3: CASSEQGRVNEQFF; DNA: TGTGCCAGCAGTGAGCAGGGGCGAGTCAATGAGCAGTTCTTC